One sample yielded the 30 T cell receptor beta chains listed below, sequenced in a study of blood T cell repertoires in COVID-19. Sequenced by immunoSEQ multiplex PCR; TCRdb stores in-frame clones only, minus some. The table includes 140,000 or so clones, roughly 85% detected once. Sequencing was carried out using peripheral blood. All receptors come from a man aged 50-59 years with acute or convalescent COVID-19.

Only a few counts were recorded for this clone. The rearrangement uses TRBV7-9 and TRBJ1-5; weak D call: TRBD1 (5 bases). V lost 1 base and J lost 5, with 21 bases in between. The germline V gene encodes CDR1 SEHNR and CDR2 FQNEAQ (reference sequence). This CDR3 contains 18 residues. For the CDR3, the DNA is TGTGCCAGCAGCTTAGAGGGGCTCAGGGAGGCCCCCGATCAGCCCCAGCATTTT. Amino acid sequence: CASSLEGLREAPDQPQHF. The full variable domain, in which reference TRBV7-9 and TRBJ1-5 provide the parts outside the CDR3, is DTGVSQNPRHKITKRGQNVTFRCDPISEHNRLYWYRQTLGQGPEFLTYFQNEAQLEKSRLLSDRFSAERPKGSFSTLEIQRTEQGDSAMYLCASSLEGLREAPDQPQHFGDGTRLSIL.

This clone was counted a few times. The rearrangement links TRBV18 to TRBJ2-7; D perhaps matches TRBD1 (6 bases). Trimming took 4 bases from V and 3 from J, leaving 13 bases between them. Germline CDR1 and CDR2: KGHSH and LQKENI. The CDR3 covers 14 residues. The CDR3 DNA reads TGTGCCAGCTCACAGGACAGACAAATCTACGAGCAGTACTTC. It specifies CASSQDRQIYEQYF.

The J gene is TRBJ1-1, the V gene TRBV7-6; D unresolved. From germline, CDR1 is SGHVS and CDR2 FNYEAQ. Trimming pared 5 bases from V and 1 base from J, leaving 14 bases between. This CDR3 is 15 amino acids long. DNA of the CDR3: TGTGCCAGCAGCCCCCAAGCGTCCCCGAACACTGAAGCTTTCTTT. Protein product: CASSPQASPNTEAFF.

This clone is a singleton in its sample. This sequence joins TRBV12-3 or TRBV12-4 and TRBJ2-3, with 7 positions matching TRBD1. J gave up 4 bases and V 5 bases, and 3 bases lay outside the gene matches. CDR3 length: 13 residues. CDR3 region: CASSLDRADTQYF. CDR3 nucleotides: TGTGCCAGCAGTCTTGACAGGGCAGATACGCAGTATTTT.

Points on this clone: A read error may account for a junction end that differs from germline. This chain links TRBV6-5 with TRBJ2-1; 8 bases line up with TRBD2. Germline V gene lookup returns CDR1 MNHEY and CDR2 SVGAGI. The CDR3 has 14 amino acids. The CDR3 region is CASSTGGRNNGQFF. The CDR3 DNA follows: TGTGCCAGCAGTACGGGGGGGAGGAACAATGGGCAGTTCTTC.

The chain uses TRBV5-1 and TRBJ2-7; 7 bases fit TRBD1. Germline trimming cut 0 bases from V and 3 bases from J; bases unmatched to any gene: 9. This CDR3 has 16 amino acids. The germline gives CDR1 SGHRS, CDR2 YFSETQ. CDR3: CASSLGQGRIVYEQYF. The CDR3 region has the DNA TGCGCCAGCAGCTTGGGACAGGGAAGGATCGTCTACGAGCAGTACTTC.

The genes are TRBV9 and TRBJ1-1, with D possibly TRBD1 on 6 matching bases. CDR1 SGDLS and CDR2 YYNGEE come from the germline V gene. The CDR3 spans 13 residues. Trimming removed 3 bases at V and 1 base at J, with 7 bases between. CDR3 protein: CASSGQANTEAFF. CDR3 nucleotides: TGTGCCAGCAGCGGACAGGCGAACACTGAAGCTTTCTTT.

The chain carries TRBV19 and TRBJ1-2, with 7 bases fitting TRBD1. This CDR3 is 14 amino acids long. CDR1 is LNHDA, CDR2 SQIVND, per germline (reference sequence). V gave up 7 bases and J gave up 0 bases; unmatched junction bases: 5. The CDR3 reads CASKRTGTNYGYTF. DNA for the CDR3: TGTGCCAGTAAGAGGACAGGTACTAACTATGGCTACACCTTC.

This chain links TRBV13 with TRBJ1-1; D is undetermined. V was pared by 0 bases and J by 1 base, with 3 bases between. The germline CDR1 and CDR2 sequences are PRHDT and FYEKMQ (reference sequence). The CDR3 runs 13 residues. CDR3 DNA: TGTGCCAGCAGCTTAGGCCAGAACACTGAAGCTTTCTTT. It specifies CASSLGQNTEAFF. Together with reference TRBV13 and TRBJ1-1, the CDR3 gives the full variable domain: AAGVIQSPRHLIKEKRETATLKCYPIPRHDTVYWYQQGPGQDPQFLISFYEKMQSDKGSIPDRFSAQQFSDYHSELNMSSLELGDSALYFCASSLGQNTEAFFGQGTRLTVV.

The chain employs TRBV10-3 and TRBJ2-3; TRBD2 matches at 8 bases. Germline trimming cut 2 bases from V and 0 bases from J; bases unmatched to any gene: 16. The CDR3 loop spans 20 amino acids. Per germline, CDR1 ENHRY and CDR2 SYGVKD. The chain's CDR3 is CAISETRSLAGFSSTDTQYF. CDR3 coding DNA: TGTGCCATCAGTGAGACACGGAGCTTAGCGGGGTTTTCTAGCACAGATACGCAGTATTTT.

The chain is built from TRBV7-2 and TRBJ2-7; the D is unclear. The CDR3 consists of 13 residues. Germline V gene lookup returns CDR1 SGHTA and CDR2 FQGNSA. The V end was cut by 2 bases, the J end by 4 bases, with 9 bases between. CDR3 amino acids: CASSLNSKYEQYF. CDR3 DNA sequence: TGTGCCAGCAGCTTAAACAGCAAGTACGAGCAGTACTTC.

The J gene is TRBJ1-2, the V gene TRBV14; D is ambiguous. V was trimmed by 0 bases and J by 1 base, leaving 15 bases between them. The germline CDR1 and CDR2 sequences are SGHDN and FVKESK. CDR3 size: 17 residues. This chain's CDR3 is CASSQDHSRVINYGYTF. In nucleotides, the CDR3 is TGTGCCAGCAGCCAAGATCACTCGCGGGTTATTAACTATGGCTACACCTTC.

The chain employs TRBV6-5 and TRBJ2-7, with 11 nucleotides matching TRBD2. The V gene end was trimmed by 0 bases and the J gene end by 2 bases; junction bases not matched to a gene: 3. The CDR3 runs 16 residues. Germline loops: CDR1 MNHEY, CDR2 SVGAGI. CDR3 region: CASSYSGTSGPYEQYF. CDR3 bases: TGTGCCAGCAGTTACTCGGGGACTAGCGGCCCCTACGAGCAGTACTTC.

This chain connects TRBV6-5 to TRBJ1-2; D is perhaps TRBD1 (5 bases). Trimming took off 4 bases at V and 2 bases at J, with 17 bases between the two ends. CDR3 length: 16 residues. In germline, CDR1 is MNHEY, CDR2 SVGAGI. The CDR3 here is CASSSAMGRGNYGYTF. For the CDR3, the DNA is TGTGCCAGCAGTTCTGCAATGGGAAGGGGAAACTATGGCTACACCTTC.

The chain carries TRBV28 and TRBJ1-4; maybe TRBD1 (5 bases). V was pared by 6 bases and J by 4 bases, with 9 bases between. CDR3 length: 13 amino acids. Germline V gene data show CDR1 as MDHEN and CDR2 as SYDVKM. As DNA, the CDR3 is TGTGCCAGCAGGGGGCCACTTAATGAAAAACTGTTTTTT. Protein product: CASRGPLNEKLFF. Full variable domain (rest looked up from reference TRBV28 and TRBJ1-4): DVKVTQSSRYLVKRTGEKVFLECVQDMDHENMFWYRQDPGLGLRLIYFSYDVKMKEKGDIPEGYSVSREKKERFSLILESASTNQTSMYLCASRGPLNEKLFFGSGTQLSVL.

This sequence joins TRBV15 and TRBJ1-4; TRBD1 agrees at 7 bases. The V gene's germline CDR1 is LNHNV and CDR2 YYDKDF (reference sequence). The CDR3 is 14 residues long. The trim removed 5 bases at V and 8 bases at J, leaving 8 bases unmatched. The CDR3 DNA reads as TGTGCCACCAGCCCTCGACAGGGAGAGGAAAAACTGTTTTTT. It yields the protein CATSPRQGEEKLFF.

The chain joins TRBV19 to TRBJ1-1, with D unclear. The V gene lost 7 bases and the J gene lost 11 bases, with 14 bases spanning the gap. Germline CDR1 LNHDA, CDR2 SQIVND (reference sequence). The CDR3 totals 11 residues. The CDR3: CASNDLGKAFF. The CDR3 coding sequence is TGTGCCAGTAACGACTTGGGTAAGGCTTTCTTT. The complete variable domain, with remaining parts taken from reference TRBV19 and TRBJ1-1, reads DGGITQSPKYLFRKEGQNVTLSCEQNLNHDAMYWYRQDPGQGLRLIYYSQIVNDFQKGDIAEGYSVSREKKESFPLTVTSAQKNPTAFYLCASNDLGKAFFGQGTRLTVV.

The V call is TRBV9, the J call TRBJ2-7, with TRBD1 matching 7 bases. This CDR3 has 14 residues. The V and J ends lost 3 bases and 3 bases, in that order; junction bases with no gene match: 6. In germline, CDR1 is SGDLS, CDR2 YYNGEE. CDR3 loop: CASSAGTAGYEQYF. The CDR3, as DNA: TGTGCCAGCAGCGCCGGGACAGCCGGCTACGAGCAGTACTTC.

V and J are TRBV5-6 and TRBJ2-7; D is perhaps TRBD1 (6 bases). Germline V gives CDR1 SGHDT, CDR2 YYEEEE. V was pared by 3 bases and J by 2 bases, with 12 bases between. This CDR3 spans 14 amino acids. The CDR3 coding sequence is TGTGCCAGCAGCTACGACAGGCCAACCTACGAGCAGTACTTC. Amino acid sequence: CASSYDRPTYEQYF.

This clone was seen once. CDR3 protein: CASSFSGGTDTQYF. The CDR3 region has the DNA TGTGCCAGCAGCTTTAGCGGGGGGACAGATACGCAGTATTTT. The V call is TRBV13, the J call TRBJ2-3; 10 bases align to TRBD2. Germline CDR1 and CDR2: PRHDT and FYEKMQ (reference sequence). After removal of 3 bases from V and 3 bases from J, the junction contained 0 bases not matched to a gene. This CDR3 has 14 amino acids. Filled out from reference TRBV13 and TRBJ2-3, the complete variable domain reads AAGVIQSPRHLIKEKRETATLKCYPIPRHDTVYWYQQGPGQDPQFLISFYEKMQSDKGSIPDRFSAQQFSDYHSELNMSSLELGDSALYFCASSFSGGTDTQYFGPGTRLTVL.

The chain links TRBV6-1 to TRBJ1-5; no reliable D call. Looked up from germline, CDR1 is MNHNS and CDR2 is SASEGT. V was pared by 2 bases and J by 8 bases, with 10 bases between. CDR3 length: 13 amino acids. The CDR3 DNA is TGTGCCAGCAGTGAAATTCTTCAGGAGCCCCAGCATTTT. It translates to CASSEILQEPQHF.

The rearrangement links TRBV24-1 to TRBJ2-1; D not certain. Trimming pared 1 base from V and 8 bases from J, leaving 8 bases between. CDR3 size: 13 residues. Germline V CDR1 and CDR2: KGHDR, SFDVKD. The CDR3 loop is CATSDFLGYEQFF. The CDR3 DNA sequence: TGTGCCACCAGTGATTTCCTCGGGTATGAGCAGTTCTTC.

The chain employs TRBV3-1 (or the pseudogene TRBV3-2) and TRBJ2-7; perhaps TRBD2 as D (5 bases). V was trimmed by 1 base and J by 0 bases, leaving 10 bases between them. Germline CDR1 LGHDT, CDR2 YNNKEL (reference sequence). There are 15 residues in the CDR3. This chain's CDR3 is CASSQGISDSYEQYF. CDR3 bases: TGTGCCAGCAGCCAAGGGATTAGCGACTCCTACGAGCAGTACTTC.

CDR3: CASSGGQGIGYEQYF. The CDR3 nucleotides are TGCGCCAGCAGCGGAGGACAGGGGATAGGGTACGAGCAGTACTTC. The V and J genes are TRBV10-1 and TRBJ2-7, with 9 bases lining up with TRBD1. V lost 6 bases and J lost 4; bases outside the gene matches: 10. Germline V gene sequence: CDR1 WNHNN, CDR2 SYGVQD (reference sequence). This CDR3 has 15 amino acids.

This chain joins TRBV27 and TRBJ1-2; a weak D match, TRBD1 (5 bases). Germline V gives CDR1 MNHEY, CDR2 SMNVEV (reference sequence). The CDR3 is made up of 14 amino acids. The germline V and J ends were trimmed by 4 bases and 3 bases, with 12 bases remaining between them. CDR3 bases: TGTGCCAGCAGTTCAGACGGGGGTCACTATGGCTACACCTTC. Its translation: CASSSDGGHYGYTF.

The chain joins TRBV19 to TRBJ1-1; D gene uncertain. This CDR3 spans 13 amino acids. V was shortened by 7 bases and J by 5 bases, with 14 bases between the two germline ends. Germline V lookup: CDR1 LNHDA, CDR2 SQIVND (reference sequence). The CDR3 loop reads CASILRGGTEAFF. For the CDR3, the DNA is TGTGCCAGTATCCTCCGGGGTGGGACTGAAGCTTTCTTT.

The gene calls are TRBV5-4 and TRBJ1-3, with 8 bases matching TRBD1. The V segment lost 0 bases and the J segment 1 base; nucleotides outside the gene matches: 3. Germline V gene lookup returns CDR1 SGHNT and CDR2 YYREEE (reference sequence). The CDR3 extends over 16 amino acids. CDR3 in amino acids: CASSLGQGASGNTIYF. DNA of the CDR3: TGTGCCAGCAGCTTGGGTCAGGGGGCGTCTGGAAACACCATATATTTT.

The chain couples TRBV28 to TRBJ2-2, with 10 bases fitting TRBD1. The V gene end was trimmed by 4 bases and the J gene end by 9 bases; junction bases not matched to a gene: 5. This CDR3 spans 14 amino acids. The germline V gene has CDR1 MDHEN and CDR2 SYDVKM. The CDR3 DNA is TGTGCCAGCAGTTCGGGACAGGGGCCCCGGGAGCTGTTTTTT. This codes for CASSSGQGPRELFF.

The rearrangement links TRBV12-3 or TRBV12-4 to TRBJ2-2, with D possibly TRBD1 on 6 matching bases. This CDR3 has 13 amino acids. V was clipped by 6 bases and J by 6 bases, with 11 bases between them. Here the CDR3 reads CASSPQGPGELFF. The CDR3 DNA sequence: TGTGCCAGCAGCCCCCAGGGGCCCGGGGAGCTGTTTTTT.

This clone has more than one count but fewer than ten. V is TRBV11-3 and J is TRBJ2-1, with 7 positions matching TRBD1. Losses at the gene ends were 2 bases for V and 4 bases for J; bases not matched to a gene: 5. In germline, CDR1 is SGHNT, CDR2 YENEEA. There are 15 residues in the CDR3. CDR3 protein: CASSLRDSIYNEQFF. CDR3 DNA: TGTGCCAGCAGCTTAAGGGACAGTATTTACAATGAGCAGTTCTTC.